Listed below are T cell receptor beta chains from one sample, sequenced in a study of OX40 agonist ivuxolimab in advanced cancers. Only in-frame clones appear in the TCRdb table, and some are missing; sequencing was by immunoSEQ multiplex PCR. The data contain around 100,000 clones, around 90% of them singletons. Sample: CD4+ or CD8+ T cells sorted from blood, taken in a trial of the OX40 agonist ivuxolimab. All receptors derive from an adult with an advanced solid tumor such as melanoma, head and neck, liver or kidney cancer. CDR3s include the opening cysteine and the closing phenylalanine or tryptophan. The D gene is left open where the match is weak. Rows give clone size only sometimes, using once, few, many, or a class for an expanded clone.

clone size	D gene	V gene	J gene	CDR3 protein	CDR3 DNA
NA	TRBD1	TRBV9	TRBJ1-5	CASSPEGQGYQPQHF	TGTGCCAGCAGCCCAGAGGGACAGGGATATCAGCCCCAGCATTTT
NA	TRBD2	TRBV15	TRBJ2-1	CATSGSGGLRLKFF	TGTGCCACCAGCGGCTCGGGGGGTCTTAGATTGAAGTTCTTC
NA	TRBD2	TRBV4-2	TRBJ2-3	CASSQGGYGRARDTQYF	TGTGCCAGCAGCCAAGGAGGGTACGGGAGGGCTAGAGATACGCAGTATTTT
NA	TRBD2	TRBV6-1	TRBJ2-1	CASSENGSGRNEQFF	TGTGCCAGCAGTGAAAATGGTAGCGGGAGGAATGAGCAGTTCTTC
NA	NA	TRBV6-6	TRBJ2-5	CASSYSMETQYF	TGTGCCAGCAGTTACTCGATGGAGACCCAGTACTTC
NA	NA	TRBV19	TRBJ1-2	CASSMERYYGYTF	TGTGCCAGTAGTATGGAACGGTACTATGGCTACACCTTC
NA	NA	TRBV21-1	TRBJ2-7	CASRAYEQYF	TGTGCCAGCAGGGCGTACGAGCAGTACTTC
NA	TRBD2	TRBV4-2	TRBJ2-1	CASSQDHASGAYNEQFF	TGTGCCAGCAGCCAAGATCATGCTAGCGGGGCCTACAATGAGCAGTTCTTC
NA	NA	TRBV6-5	TRBJ2-7	CASSLLSGEQYF	TGTGCCAGCAGCCTCCTTAGCGGCGAGCAGTACTTC
NA	TRBD1	TRBV7-9	TRBJ2-3	CASSLGRTGVTDTQYF	TGTGCCAGCAGCCTCGGTCGGACAGGGGTCACAGATACGCAGTATTTT
NA	NA	TRBV18	TRBJ2-5	CASSMSTVQETQYF	TGTGCCAGCTCGATGTCGACAGTGCAAGAGACCCAGTACTTC
NA	NA	TRBV10-3	TRBJ1-3	CAIRLDTTGNTIYF	TGTGCCATCCGCCTCGACACTACTGGAAACACCATATATTTT
NA	TRBD2	TRBV11-2	TRBJ2-7	CASSLVAGVWEQYF	TGTGCCAGCAGCTTAGTAGCGGGAGTGTGGGAGCAGTACTTC
NA	TRBD2	TRBV11-2	TRBJ2-7	CASSSRSSGRGSSYEQYF	TGTGCCAGCAGCTCCAGGTCTAGCGGGAGGGGAAGCTCCTACGAGCAGTACTTC
NA	NA	TRBV7-2	TRBJ2-1	CASSLNGPNEQFF	TGTGCCAGCAGCTTGAACGGCCCCAATGAGCAGTTCTTC
once	NA	TRBV5-4	TRBJ2-3	CASSPAGGMVDTQYF	TGTGCCAGCAGCCCGGCGGGCGGGATGGTAGATACGCAGTATTTT
NA	TRBD2	TRBV27	TRBJ2-7	CASSITLAGVGEQYF	TGTGCCAGCAGTATAACTCTAGCGGGAGTTGGCGAGCAGTACTTC
once	NA	TRBV11-2	TRBJ2-5	CASSFGFRTYF	TGTGCCAGCAGCTTCGGTTTCCGCACTTACTTC
NA	TRBD2	TRBV6-5	TRBJ2-1	CASSSGLAPSYNEQFF	TGTGCCAGCAGTTCGGGACTAGCGCCCTCCTACAATGAGCAGTTCTTC
NA	NA	TRBV7-3	TRBJ2-2	CASSLGRNTGELFF	TGTGCCAGCAGCTTAGGGAGGAACACCGGGGAGCTGTTTTTT
NA	TRBD1	TRBV2	TRBJ1-5	CASRIDRGTGNQPQHF	TGTGCCAGCAGAATCGATCGTGGGACAGGCAATCAGCCCCAGCATTTT
NA	TRBD1	TRBV10-3	TRBJ1-2	CAISESEQGVSGYTF	TGTGCCATCAGTGAGTCGGAACAGGGGGTGTCCGGCTACACCTTC
NA	NA	TRBV19	TRBJ2-7	CASSIVTGPTYEQYF	TGTGCCAGTAGTATAGTTACTGGGCCCACCTACGAGCAGTACTTC
NA	TRBD1	TRBV5-1	TRBJ1-2	CASSLATGEGGYTF	TGCGCCAGCAGCTTGGCTACAGGGGAGGGAGGCTACACCTTC
NA	NA	TRBV9	TRBJ2-1	CASSVRGFGEQFF	TGTGCCAGCAGCGTAAGGGGGTTTGGTGAGCAGTTCTTC
NA	NA	TRBV28	TRBJ1-2	CASSPPGRSNYGYTF	TGTGCCAGCAGTCCCCCAGGGAGGTCTAACTATGGCTACACCTTC
NA	NA	TRBV7-2	TRBJ2-7	CASSLNGATRTYEQYF	TGTGCCAGCAGCTTAAATGGGGCCACTAGGACCTACGAGCAGTACTTC
NA	NA	TRBV4-2	TRBJ2-7	CASSQFQDYPYEQYF	TGTGCCAGCAGCCAATTCCAGGATTACCCCTACGAGCAGTACTTC
NA	TRBD2	TRBV7-2	TRBJ2-3	CASSGRSGITDTQYF	TGTGCCAGCAGCGGACGTAGCGGGATAACAGATACGCAGTATTTT
NA	TRBD1	TRBV7-2	TRBJ2-7	CASSFPGTGQYF	TGTGCCAGCAGCTTCCCCGGGACAGGGCAGTACTTC
NA	NA	TRBV19	TRBJ2-2	CASSILRPASTGELFF	TGTGCCAGTAGTATACTTCGTCCGGCGAGCACCGGGGAGCTGTTTTTT
NA	NA	TRBV7-3	TRBJ2-3	CASSLRSGGDTQYF	TGTGCCAGCAGCCTCCGGTCTGGCGGGGATACGCAGTATTTT
NA	TRBD1	TRBV28	TRBJ1-1	CASSLTGQGNTEAFF	TGTGCCAGCAGTCTCACGGGACAGGGGAACACTGAAGCTTTCTTT
NA	NA	TRBV6-5	TRBJ2-1	CASRHTESSYNEQFF	TGTGCCAGCAGACACACAGAGAGCTCCTACAATGAGCAGTTCTTC
NA	NA	TRBV28	TRBJ2-1	CASSLRDQYYNEQFF	TGTGCCAGCAGTCTTAGGGACCAATACTACAATGAGCAGTTCTTC
NA	NA	TRBV7-2	TRBJ2-7	CASSLLGSWYEQYF	TGTGCCAGCAGCTTGTTAGGGTCGTGGTACGAGCAGTACTTC
once	TRBD1	TRBV6-5	TRBJ2-7	CASRIRGQGDEQYF	TGTGCCAGCAGGATTAGGGGACAGGGGGACGAGCAGTACTTC
once	NA	TRBV6-5	TRBJ2-3	CASSYAKGGPDTQYF	TGTGCCAGCAGTTACGCAAAGGGGGGGCCAGATACGCAGTATTTT
NA	NA	TRBV7-2	TRBJ2-7	CASSFRVSGTYEQYF	TGTGCCAGCAGCTTCCGGGTGTCAGGCACCTACGAGCAGTACTTC
NA	TRBD2	TRBV7-2	TRBJ2-1	CASSLGGRVDNEQFF	TGTGCCAGCAGCTTAGGCGGGAGAGTCGACAATGAGCAGTTCTTC
NA	NA	TRBV2	TRBJ2-2	CATTVAGELFF	TGTGCCACCACGGTAGCCGGGGAGCTGTTTTTT
NA	TRBD1	TRBV18	TRBJ1-4	CASSPTGGSATNEKLFF	TGTGCCAGCTCACCAACAGGGGGGAGTGCAACTAATGAAAAACTGTTTTTT
NA	NA	TRBV28	TRBJ2-5	CASSFIGAGQKETQYF	TGTGCCAGCAGTTTTATTGGGGCGGGACAAAAAGAGACCCAGTACTTC
NA	TRBD1	TRBV9	TRBJ2-7	CASIVPQGANYEQYF	TGTGCCAGTATCGTCCCCCAGGGGGCAAACTACGAGCAGTACTTC
NA	NA	TRBV5-1	TRBJ1-5	CASSLGQNQPQHF	TGCGCCAGCAGCCTAGGACAGAATCAGCCCCAGCATTTT